A single sample gave rise to the 27 T cell receptor beta chains below, sequenced in a study of shared clonotypes between healthy human individuals. The data were produced by immunoSEQ multiplex PCR, yet TCRdb's version contains in-frame clones alone and is incomplete. The top ten hold 0.1% to 0.15% of the sample, which has around 2,000,000 clones, roughly 94% seen once. Sequencing was done on a sample of naive CD4+ T cells sorted from blood. Specified subset: CD45RA+ positively selected. These receptor sequences come from a man between 18 and 29 years old in good health.

The chain links TRBV18 to TRBJ2-6, with 9 positions matching TRBD1. This CDR3 spans 16 amino acids. The V gene's germline CDR1 is KGHSH and CDR2 LQKENI. V gave up 3 bases and J gave up 0 bases; unmatched junction bases: 0. The CDR3 region has the DNA TGTGCCAGCTCACCGACAGGGGGCTCTGGGGCCAACGTCCTGACTTTC. Protein product: CASSPTGGSGANVLTF.

This clone was detected only once. J is TRBJ1-2 and V is TRBV7-2; D gene unclear. Trimming took 5 bases from V and 7 from J, leaving 14 bases between them. Per germline, CDR1 SGHTA and CDR2 FQGNSA. The CDR3 spans 13 residues. The CDR3 DNA sequence: TGTGCCAGCAGCCCCTCATCCGGTCCTGGCTACACCTTC. It codes for CASSPSSGPGYTF. The whole variable domain, filled in from reference TRBV7-2 and TRBJ1-2, reads GAGVSQSPSNKVTEKGKDVELRCDPISGHTALYWYRQSLGQGLEFLIYFQGNSAPDKSGLPSDRFSAERTGGSVSTLTIQRTQQEDSAVYLCASSPSSGPGYTFGSGTRLTVV.

This sequence joins TRBV7-9 and TRBJ2-3; perhaps TRBD2 as D (5 bases). Germline CDR1 reads SEHNR; CDR2 reads FQNEAQ (reference sequence). V was cut by 2 bases and J by 0 bases, with 12 bases left in between. The CDR3 totals 16 residues. The CDR3 coding sequence is TGTGCCAGCAGCTTAATCACCGGGAAGAGCACAGATACGCAGTATTTT. It yields the protein CASSLITGKSTDTQYF.

The gene calls are TRBV5-1 and TRBJ1-6; D is uncertain. The V gene lost 0 bases and the J gene lost 7 bases, with 8 bases spanning the gap. CDR1 SGHRS and CDR2 YFSETQ come from the germline V gene. The CDR3 is 14 residues long. The CDR3 coding sequence is TGCGCCAGCAGCTTGGGGTCTTTCAATTCACCCCTCCACTTT. Translating it yields CASSLGSFNSPLHF. Based on the CDR3 plus reference TRBV5-1 and TRBJ1-6, the full variable domain is KAGVTQTPRYLIKTRGQQVTLSCSPISGHRSVSWYQQTPGQGLQFLFEYFSETQRNKGNFPGRFSGRQFSNSRSEMNVSTLELGDSALYLCASSLGSFNSPLHFGNGTRLTVT.

The rearrangement links TRBV18 to TRBJ1-2; D remains unclear. Germline lookup yields CDR1 KGHSH and CDR2 LQKENI. V shed 3 bases and J shed 0 bases, with 8 bases lying between them. The CDR3 consists of 14 residues. The CDR3 nucleotides read TGTGCCAGCTCACCGATGGGAGCTAACTATGGCTACACCTTC. It encodes CASSPMGANYGYTF.

The V and J genes are TRBV19 and TRBJ2-2, with D hard to call. Germline CDR1 reads LNHDA; CDR2 reads SQIVND (reference sequence). The CDR3 sequence is 13 residues long. Deletions cut 6 bases from V and 8 bases from J, with 13 bases between. The CDR3 protein is CASSLVGIGELFF. The CDR3 region has the DNA TGTGCCAGTAGCTTAGTTGGGATAGGGGAGCTGTTTTTT.

The rearrangement joins TRBV6-1 to TRBJ2-4, with 7 bases aligning to TRBD2. The CDR3 loop spans 11 amino acids. Germline V gene sequence: CDR1 MNHNS, CDR2 SASEGT. The V segment lost 3 bases and the J segment 14 bases; nucleotides outside the gene matches: 4. The DNA of the CDR3 is TGTGCCAGCAGTGACTGGGGGGGAGAGTACTTC. This translates into CASSDWGGEYF.

V usage is TRBV19 and J usage is TRBJ1-5; 7 bases match TRBD1. The junction had 11 bases not matched to a gene; V was cut back by 6 bases and J by 0 bases. Germline CDR1 LNHDA, CDR2 SQIVND (reference sequence). The CDR3 loop spans 17 amino acids. The DNA of the CDR3 is TGTGCCAGTAGCCGAGGGTACAGGGGACTTAGCAATCAGCCCCAGCATTTT. Encoded protein: CASSRGYRGLSNQPQHF.

The V and J genes are TRBV30 and TRBJ2-3; TRBD2 agrees at 9 bases. V lost 0 bases and J lost 4; bases outside the gene matches: 8. Germline CDR1 reads GTSNPN; CDR2 reads SVGIG (reference sequence). The CDR3 has 16 residues. CDR3 coding DNA: TGTGCCTGGAGTGTACGGCGGGGGGGCTTGCCAGATACGCAGTATTTT. Amino acid sequence: CAWSVRRGGLPDTQYF.

The gene calls are TRBV18 and TRBJ2-5; no clear D gene. V was clipped by 2 bases and J by 5 bases, with 18 bases between them. CDR1 KGHSH and CDR2 LQKENI come from the germline V gene. This CDR3 contains 16 residues. CDR3 protein: CASSPRQERLGETQYF. The CDR3, as DNA: TGTGCCAGCTCACCAAGGCAGGAGAGGCTAGGGGAGACCCAGTACTTC. Looking up the rest from reference TRBV18 and TRBJ2-5 gives the full variable domain: NAGVMQNPRHLVRRRGQEARLRCSPMKGHSHVYWYRQLPEEGLKFMVYLQKENIIDESGMPKERFSAEFPKEGPSILRIQQVVRGDSAAYFCASSPRQERLGETQYFGPGTRLLVL.

The genes are TRBV4-2 and TRBJ2-3, with 8 bases aligning to TRBD2. From germline, CDR1 is LGHNA and CDR2 YNFKEQ. The CDR3 totals 18 residues. V dropped 1 base and J dropped 2; count of bases not matched to a gene: 11. DNA of the CDR3: TGTGCCAGCAGCCAAGTGGGTTCAGCGGGGGCCGTCACAGATACGCAGTATTTT. Residues: CASSQVGSAGAVTDTQYF.

The chain recombines TRBV5-1 with TRBJ2-2, with D uncertain. V dropped 2 bases and J dropped 4 bases, with 9 bases sitting between them. The CDR3 has 14 amino acids. Germline-derived CDR1 and CDR2 are SGHRS and YFSETQ. CDR3 sequence reads: CASSLPVVTGELFF. CDR3 DNA sequence: TGCGCCAGCAGCTTACCGGTAGTCACCGGGGAGCTGTTTTTT.

The chain joins TRBV5-1 to TRBJ2-5; the match to TRBD2 covers 10 bases. CDR1 and CDR2 from the germline V gene are SGHRS and YFSETQ. J gave up 5 bases and V 4 bases, and 8 bases lay outside the gene matches. The CDR3 consists of 15 residues. In DNA form, the CDR3 reads TGCGCCAGCAGCATAGCCGGGACTAGCGTGGAGACCCAGTACTTC. The encoded protein is CASSIAGTSVETQYF.

The chain is built from TRBV9 and TRBJ2-7, with 13 bases identical to TRBD2. V lost 3 bases, J lost 7 bases, and 10 bases stayed unmatched. In germline, CDR1 is SGDLS, CDR2 YYNGEE. The CDR3 spans 16 residues. CDR3 in DNA: TGTGCCAGCAGCGCCGGACTAGCGGGAGACCTAAAAGAGCAGTACTTC. It specifies CASSAGLAGDLKEQYF.

The chain joins TRBV5-1 to TRBJ2-1; 8 positions agree with TRBD1. This CDR3 spans 16 amino acids. The trim removed 0 bases at V and 3 bases at J, leaving 5 bases unmatched. Germline V gene data show CDR1 as SGHRS and CDR2 as YFSETQ. The CDR3 sequence is CASSLGRDRSYNEQFF. CDR3 in DNA: TGCGCCAGCAGCTTGGGCCGGGACAGGAGCTACAATGAGCAGTTCTTC.

The chain employs TRBV14 and TRBJ2-7; D ambiguous. This CDR3 comprises 15 residues. The V and J ends lost 4 bases and 3 bases respectively, with 16 bases between them. Germline V gene lookup returns CDR1 SGHDN and CDR2 FVKESK. CDR3 amino acids: CASSPDRPRSYEQYF. In DNA, the CDR3 is TGTGCCAGCAGCCCTGACCGCCCGCGGAGCTACGAGCAGTACTTC. The whole variable domain, filled in from reference TRBV14 and TRBJ2-7, reads EAGVTQFPSHSVIEKGQTVTLRCDPISGHDNLYWYRRVMGKEIKFLLHFVKESKQDESGMPNNRFLAERTGGTYSTLKVQPAELEDSGVYFCASSPDRPRSYEQYFGPGTRLTVT.

The chain carries TRBV30 and TRBJ2-7, with D unresolved. The V gene lost 1 base and the J gene lost 2 bases, with 9 bases spanning the gap. Looked up from germline, CDR1 is GTSNPN and CDR2 is SVGIG (reference sequence). The CDR3 covers 13 residues. The DNA for the CDR3 is TGTGCCTGGAGTGCCTACAGCCCCTACGAGCAGTACTTC. As protein: CAWSAYSPYEQYF.

This rearrangement joins TRBV10-3 to TRBJ2-7; D remains ambiguous. In germline, CDR1 is ENHRY, CDR2 SYGVKD. Trimming took off 1 base at V and 6 bases at J, with 10 bases between the two ends. The CDR3 totals 13 residues. The CDR3 loop is CAISEFRSFEQYF. CDR3 coding DNA: TGTGCCATCAGTGAGTTCAGGAGCTTCGAGCAGTACTTC.

The gene calls are TRBV2 and TRBJ2-7; 7 bases match TRBD1. CDR3 length: 14 residues. The V and J ends lost 7 bases and 7 bases, in that order; junction bases with no gene match: 13. Germline CDR1 is SNHLY and CDR2 is FYNNEI. The CDR3: CASTIGTVVPEQYF. CDR3 bases: TGTGCCAGCACCATCGGGACAGTGGTCCCAGAGCAGTACTTC.

This clone has a single count. The J gene is TRBJ2-1, the V gene TRBV9, with 8 nucleotides matching TRBD2. The CDR3 spans 13 residues. V shed 0 bases and J 14 bases; nucleotides not matched to a gene: 7. Per germline, CDR1 SGDLS and CDR2 YYNGEE. The CDR3 DNA is TGTGCCAGCAGCGTAGTCGAGACTAGCGTGAAGTTCTTC. This sequence encodes CASSVVETSVKFF.

This clone appeared a single time. J is TRBJ2-1 and V is TRBV10-3, with D possibly TRBD1 on 5 matching bases. Trimming shortened V by 7 bases and J by 8 bases, and 15 bases separated the two germline ends. The CDR3 is 13 amino acids. The V gene's germline CDR1 is ENHRY and CDR2 SYGVKD. The CDR3 spells CAIMKTASHEQFF. For the CDR3, the DNA is TGTGCCATCATGAAGACAGCCTCTCATGAGCAGTTCTTC.

The chain employs TRBV13 and TRBJ2-7, with D maybe TRBD1 (6 bases). V lost 5 bases to trimming and J lost 0 bases, with 14 bases between them. Looked up from germline, CDR1 is PRHDT and CDR2 is FYEKMQ (reference sequence). This CDR3 has 15 residues. The CDR3 here is CASSLQGDSSYEQYF. In nucleotides, the CDR3 is TGTGCCAGCAGCCTACAGGGAGACAGCTCCTACGAGCAGTACTTC.

The V and J genes are TRBV7-2 and TRBJ2-5; D ambiguous. The CDR3 contains 16 residues. CDR1 is SGHTA and CDR2 is FQGNSA in the germline V gene. Trimming took 4 bases from V and 4 from J, leaving 19 bases between them. The CDR3 coding sequence is TGTGCCAGCAGCTCAGCCCCCGGCGGTCGTAGAGAGACCCAGTACTTC. Its protein product is CASSSAPGGRRETQYF.

The rearrangement uses TRBV5-4 and TRBJ1-3; TRBD1 might be the D (5 bases). The CDR3 runs 17 residues. Germline V gene data show CDR1 as SGHNT and CDR2 as YYREEE (reference sequence). V was pared by 4 bases and J by 3 bases, with 20 bases between. CDR3 nucleotide sequence: TGTGCCAGCAGCAGAGGGACGGCGGGGGTCCTTGGAAACACCATATATTTT. It encodes CASSRGTAGVLGNTIYF.

The chain employs TRBV6-1 and TRBJ2-1; 8 bases map to TRBD1. CDR3 length: 12 amino acids. The germline V gene has CDR1 MNHNS and CDR2 SASEGT. J gave up 7 bases and V 11 bases, and 7 bases lay outside the gene matches. The CDR3: CAGRGDRNEQFF. In DNA form, the CDR3 reads TGTGCCGGGCGCGGGGACAGGAATGAGCAGTTCTTC.

This rearrangement joins TRBV10-1 to TRBJ1-1; possibly TRBD1 for D (5 bases). CDR3 length: 15 residues. Germline V gene lookup returns CDR1 WNHNN and CDR2 SYGVQD (reference sequence). V lost 0 bases and J lost 8, with 16 bases in between. The CDR3: CASSESGASQTEAFF. The DNA of the CDR3 is TGCGCCAGCAGTGAGTCCGGGGCCTCACAAACCGAAGCTTTCTTT.

This chain links TRBV6-5 with TRBJ1-6; unclear D gene. This CDR3 is built from 15 residues. Trimming stripped 0 bases from V and 10 bases from J, with 13 bases between. In germline, CDR1 is MNHEY, CDR2 SVGAGI. The CDR3 DNA follows: TGTGCCAGCAGTTACTCGACGGCGATGGGCTCACCCCTCCACTTT. It yields the protein CASSYSTAMGSPLHF.